The clone carrying this T cell receptor (beta chain) has only a few counts. Its antigen is not identified. These data are taken from a study of blood T cells in healthy people across ages. General study findings and limits: Measured against age, TCR beta diversity per million T cells decreased in a roughly linear manner.

The use of a sample-barcoded 5' primer and a J-beta primer mix characterized a second PCR of roughly 7 to 12 cycles. MiXCR, applied by TCRdb to the 5' RACE reads, yields one record per CDR3 protein. The table records hundreds of thousands of distinct CDR3 sequences, about 56% of them present only once. Germline V gene lookup returns CDR1 MGHDK and CDR2 SYGVNS. CDR3 size: 15 residues. Trimming left V 6 bases short and J 10 bases short, with 22 bases between. V usage is TRBV25-1 and J usage is TRBJ2-1; D is possibly TRBD2 (5 bases). The sequenced sample consisted of blood. The TCR originated in a man aged 35 to 55 in good health. The CDR3 DNA reads TGTGCCAGCAGCGGAGGAATTCAACTCGGCGCGGAGCAGTTCTTC. The encoded protein is CASSGGIQLGAEQFF.